The sequence of this TCR beta chain was determined in a study of T cells expressing NK-cell markers. Across the study: Sorted CD3+CD56-NKG2C+, CD3+CD56+NKG2C- and CD3+CD56+NKG2C+ T cells were the source of the TCR beta repertoires.

The CDR3 is 19 amino acids. Germline CDR1 is KGHDR and CDR2 is SFDVKD. Reanalyzing the 5' RACE reads, TCRdb keeps one entry per CDR3 protein, without DNA. The data show more than 120,000 distinct CDR3 sequences, and the top ten clones hold more than 10%. For this clonotype: Its antigen is undetermined.

General study points: The study did not resolve the HCMV specificity of expanded NKG2C+ T cell clones.

V gene TRBV24-1 combines with J gene TRBJ2-3; the D call from TCRdb, TRBD1, cannot be confirmed without DNA. This receptor was obtained from a man younger than 35 in good health. The sample taken for sequencing was blood T cells: a sorted CD56 or NKG2C T cell subset, CD4+ or CD8+ T cells, or bulk PBMC T cells (not recorded which). CDR3 in amino acids: CATSDPKRGQEFLADTQYF.